A selection of T cell receptor beta chains follows, all from one sample in a study of beta chain features in type 1 diabetes. Profiling relied on immunoSEQ multiplex PCR, and the TCRdb table lists in-frame clones only, not all of them. The table shows fewer than 250,000 clones, with 9.6% occurring only once. The sample taken for sequencing was naive CD4+ T cells from blood. These receptors originate from a woman aged 18-29 years in good health. The CDR3 runs from the conserved cysteine through the conserved F or W.

CDR3 length,J gene,V gene,CDR3 protein
16,TRBJ2-2,TRBV5-1,CASSLDAGGPAGELFF
15,TRBJ2-1,TRBV7-2,CASSLPLGQSDEQFF
15,TRBJ1-6,TRBV6-5,CASSYSKATGSPLHF
14,TRBJ2-5,TRBV29-1,CSVVDAGQQETQYF
16,TRBJ2-3,TRBV5-6,CASSSTRDSFTDTQYF
15,TRBJ1-1,TRBV7-6,CASRDPWAGVTEAFF
16,TRBJ1-1,TRBV30,CAWSVQGFIPNTEAFF
13,TRBJ1-4,TRBV30,CAWRSYWGEKLFF
14,TRBJ2-7,TRBV18,CASSPVSDLGEQYF
17,TRBJ2-1,TRBV7-9,CASSSRLGTESYNEQFF
12,TRBJ1-2,TRBV29-1,CSVEDRFYGYTF
17,TRBJ1-5,TRBV29-1,CSVGRDRDNVSNQPQHF
15,TRBJ2-3,TRBV11-2,CASSRGTRITDTQYF
16,TRBJ2-3,TRBV7-3,CASSFGGLAGADTQYF
13,TRBJ1-2,TRBV5-5,CASSASQAYGYTF
13,TRBJ1-2,TRBV7-9,CASSSPGFRGYTF
13,TRBJ1-4,TRBV7-6,CASSPRTDEKLFF
16,TRBJ1-4,TRBV4-1,CASSQEGTATNEKLFF
15,TRBJ2-3,TRBV5-1,CASSTTVPGTDTQYF
13,TRBJ1-1,TRBV19,CASSIRGPVEAFF
13,TRBJ2-3,TRBV2,CASSRETGDTQYF
15,TRBJ1-2,TRBV30,CAWSVLKEPNYGYTF